In this sample, the clone carrying this T cell receptor (beta chain) turned up a few times. Its antigen is undetermined. These data come from a study of radiotherapy plus CTLA-4 blockade in lung cancer. Study-wide points: TCR clones from tumors expanded in blood after radiotherapy plus ipilimumab.

Trimming cost V 6 bases and J 9 bases; bases outside gene matches: 9. Germline V gives CDR1 WSHSY, CDR2 SAAADI. The CDR3 runs to 14 residues. The protocol was immunoSEQ multiplex PCR, while the TCRdb copy is restricted to in-frame clones and leaves out a portion. There are about 35,000 clones in the sample; more than 70% occur only once, and about 5.6% lies in the top ten. Sequenced material: peripheral blood, taken from a patient treated with radiotherapy plus ipilimumab. This sequence was found in a human donor with non-small cell lung cancer who had stable disease on radiotherapy plus ipilimumab. V usage is TRBV10-2 and J usage is TRBJ2-1; TRBD2 matches at 9 bases. For the CDR3, the DNA is TGCGCCAGCAGGACTAGCGGATCACCGGGTGAGCAGTTCTTC. This translates into CASRTSGSPGEQFF.